The 12 T cell receptor beta chains given below trace back to one sample, sequenced in a study of memory CD4+ T cells and cytomegalovirus serostatus. The data were produced by immunoSEQ multiplex PCR, yet TCRdb's version contains in-frame clones alone and is incomplete. The table includes roughly 64,000 clones, roughly three quarters detected once. Single viable CD3+CD4+CD8-CD45RO+ cells were sorted as the memory CD4+ T cells. The sequencing input was memory CD4+ T cells from blood. These receptors all stem from an adult in good health and CMV-seronegative.

This clone was seen a handful of times. V gene TRBV30 combines with J gene TRBJ1-5; D may be TRBD1 (5 bases). Germline CDR1 reads GTSNPN; CDR2 reads SVGIG (reference sequence). V lost 4 bases and J lost 3, with 19 bases in between. The CDR3 contains 16 residues. CDR3 sequence (DNA): TGTGCCTGGACTCAAAAATCGGGACGGATCAATCAGCCCCAGCATTTT. It specifies CAWTQKSGRINQPQHF.

V is TRBV18 and J is TRBJ2-5; tentatively, D is TRBD1 (6 bases). The length of the CDR3 is 11 residues. V lost 6 bases, J lost 5 bases, and 7 bases lay in between. Germline CDR1 and CDR2: KGHSH and LQKENI. DNA for the CDR3: TGTGCCAGCTCCCAGGGGGAGACCCAGTACTTC. Its translation: CASSQGETQYF.

The chain uses TRBV2 and TRBJ1-4; D ambiguous. The CDR3 is 13 residues long. Per the germline V gene, CDR1 is SNHLY and CDR2 is FYNNEI. Trimming took 6 bases from V and 8 from J, leaving 13 bases between them. The CDR3 DNA reads TGTGCCAGCAGGCAGACTGAACGAGAAAAACTGTTTTTT. Residues: CASRQTEREKLFF. Variable domain in full (rest from reference TRBV2 and TRBJ1-4): EPEVTQTPSHQVTQMGQEVILRCVPISNHLYFYWYRQILGQKVEFLVSFYNNEISEKSEIFDDQFSVERPDGSNFTLKIRSTKLEDSAMYFCASRQTEREKLFFGSGTQLSVL.

The genes are TRBV7-8 and TRBJ1-1; D may be TRBD1 (6 bases). CDR1 is SGHVS and CDR2 is FQNEAQ in the germline V gene. V was pared by 5 bases and J by 1 base, with 23 bases between. The CDR3 runs to 18 residues. CDR3 in amino acids: CASSPSVGGIEPNTEAFF. The CDR3 coding sequence is TGTGCCAGCAGCCCCAGTGTCGGGGGCATCGAACCGAACACTGAAGCTTTCTTT.

The J gene is TRBJ1-1, the V gene TRBV27; D unclear. Per the germline V gene, CDR1 is MNHEY and CDR2 is SMNVEV (reference sequence). CDR3 length: 15 residues. The V end lost 5 bases, the J end lost 2 bases, and 15 bases lay between the germline ends. This CDR3 reads CASSRPLGSNTEAFF. DNA for the CDR3: TGTGCCAGCAGTCGTCCCCTCGGCAGCAACACTGAAGCTTTCTTT.

The table lists this clone with a count of one. Other DNA sequences from this sample encode an identical CDR3 as well. The V and J genes are TRBV19 and TRBJ1-1, with D possibly TRBD1 on 5 matching bases. The CDR3 is 11 amino acids. CDR1 and CDR2 from the germline V gene are LNHDA and SQIVND (reference sequence). Trimming removed 4 bases from V and 10 bases from J, with 10 bases in between. CDR3 in amino acids: CASSRQGVAFF. DNA for the CDR3: TGTGCCAGTAGTAGACAAGGGGTAGCTTTCTTT.

The V call is TRBV4-1, the J call TRBJ1-6, with 9 bases matching TRBD1. Per the germline V gene, CDR1 is MGHRA and CDR2 is YSYEKL. The CDR3 is made up of 17 amino acids. The ends lost 4 bases at V and 7 bases at J; junction bases unmatched: 11. The CDR3 DNA reads TGCGCCAGCAGCCCCCAGAAGGACGGGACAGGGAATTCACCCCTCCACTTT. Encoded protein: CASSPQKDGTGNSPLHF.

In this sample, this clone turned up once. The chain joins TRBV19 to TRBJ2-7, with D perhaps matching TRBD1 (5 bases). Germline values: CDR1 LNHDA, CDR2 SQIVND (reference sequence). V shed 3 bases and J shed 1 base, with 10 bases lying between them. The CDR3 covers 14 residues. CDR3 protein: CASSIWGRSYEQYF. CDR3 sequence (DNA): TGTGCCAGTAGTATCTGGGGCAGGTCCTACGAGCAGTACTTC.

The table lists this clone with a count of one. The chain employs TRBV30 and TRBJ1-5, with TRBD1 matching 9 bases. Germline assignment: CDR1 GTSNPN and CDR2 SVGIG (reference sequence). V was pared by 2 bases and J by 7 bases, with 3 bases of the junction left unmatched. The CDR3 is 13 amino acids. Here the CDR3 DNA reads TGTGCCTGGAGTCTAACAGGGGGCCAGCCCCAGCATTTT. The encoded protein is CAWSLTGGQPQHF. The whole variable domain, remainder taken from reference TRBV30 and TRBJ1-5, is SQTIHQWPATLVQPVGSPLSLECTVEGTSNPNLYWYRQAAGRGLQLLFYSVGIGQISSEVPQNLSASRPQDRQFILSSKKLLLSDSGFYLCAWSLTGGQPQHFGDGTRLSIL.

V usage is TRBV29-1 and J usage is TRBJ1-2; 7 bases line up with TRBD1. The V gene's germline CDR1 is SQVTM and CDR2 ANQGSEA. The CDR3 extends over 13 amino acids. J gave up 4 bases and V 5 bases, and 7 bases lay outside the gene matches. CDR3 sequence reads: CSVSAGTVYGYTF. The CDR3 nucleotides are TGCAGCGTTTCGGCGGGGACAGTCTATGGCTACACCTTC.

This clone turned up a few times. The rearrangement joins TRBV7-8 to TRBJ1-5; D remains ambiguous. The V gene lost 0 bases and the J gene lost 6 bases, with 12 bases spanning the gap. The CDR3 has 15 residues. Germline CDR1 is SGHVS and CDR2 is FQNEAQ. CDR3 in amino acids: CASSLALAPGQPQHF. CDR3 DNA: TGTGCCAGCAGCTTAGCTTTAGCCCCCGGTCAGCCCCAGCATTTT.

V usage is TRBV27 and J usage is TRBJ1-2; TRBD1 matches 8 bases. Trimming took 5 bases from V and 4 from J; bases not matched to a gene: 9. The CDR3 is 15 residues long. Germline lookup yields CDR1 MNHEY and CDR2 SMNVEV (reference sequence). The CDR3 coding sequence is TGTGCCAGCAGTCCTTCGGACAGGGCGATCTATGGCTACACCTTC. Translating it yields CASSPSDRAIYGYTF.